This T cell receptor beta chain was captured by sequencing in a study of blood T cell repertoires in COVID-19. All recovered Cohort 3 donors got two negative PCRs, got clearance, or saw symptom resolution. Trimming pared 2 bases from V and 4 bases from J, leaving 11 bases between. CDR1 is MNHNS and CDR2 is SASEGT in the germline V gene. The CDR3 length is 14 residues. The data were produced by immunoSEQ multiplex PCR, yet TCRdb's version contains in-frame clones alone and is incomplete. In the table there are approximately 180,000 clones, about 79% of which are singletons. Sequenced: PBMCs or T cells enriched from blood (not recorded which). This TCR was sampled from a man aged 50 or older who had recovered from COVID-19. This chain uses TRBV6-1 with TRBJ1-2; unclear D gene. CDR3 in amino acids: CASSEIAGLYGYTF. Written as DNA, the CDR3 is TGTGCCAGCAGTGAAATCGCAGGTCTCTATGGCTACACCTTC.